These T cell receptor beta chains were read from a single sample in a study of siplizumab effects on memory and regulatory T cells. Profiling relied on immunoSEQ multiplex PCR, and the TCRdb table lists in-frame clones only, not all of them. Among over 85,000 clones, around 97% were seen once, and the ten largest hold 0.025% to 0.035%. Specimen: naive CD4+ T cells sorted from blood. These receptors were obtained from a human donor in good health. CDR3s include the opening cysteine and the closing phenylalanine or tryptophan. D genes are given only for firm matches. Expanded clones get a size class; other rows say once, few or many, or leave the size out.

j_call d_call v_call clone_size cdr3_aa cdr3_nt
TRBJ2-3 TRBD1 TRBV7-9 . CASSLAFQGAFFPDTQYF TGTGCCAGCAGCTTAGCCTTCCAGGGGGCTTTTTTTCCAGATACGCAGTATTTT
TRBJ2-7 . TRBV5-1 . CASSWDTSSYEQYF TGCGCCAGCAGCTGGGACACGAGCTCCTACGAGCAGTACTTC
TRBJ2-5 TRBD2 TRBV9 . CASSVEAGGTETQYF TGTGCCAGCAGCGTAGAGGCGGGGGGTACGGAGACCCAGTACTTC
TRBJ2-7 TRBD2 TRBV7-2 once CASSFAAGESYEQYF TGTGCCAGCAGCTTCGCGGCGGGGGAGTCCTACGAGCAGTACTTC
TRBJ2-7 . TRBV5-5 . CASSWRRGGGDEQYF TGTGCCAGCAGCTGGCGAAGGGGCGGTGGGGACGAGCAGTACTTC
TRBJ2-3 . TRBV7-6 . CASSPGTDTQYF TGTGCCAGCAGCCCAGGCACAGATACGCAGTATTTT
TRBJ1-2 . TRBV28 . CASSGDYGYTF TGTGCCAGCAGTGGGGACTATGGCTACACCTTC
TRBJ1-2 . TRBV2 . CASSAGRNYGYTF TGTGCCAGCAGTGCAGGGAGGAACTATGGCTACACCTTC
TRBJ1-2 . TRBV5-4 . CASSLIYGAGYGYTF TGTGCCAGCAGCTTGATATATGGGGCTGGCTATGGCTACACCTTC
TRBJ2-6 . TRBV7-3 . CASSLRVAGANVLTF TGTGCCAGCAGCTTACGGGTGGCTGGGGCCAACGTCCTGACTTTC
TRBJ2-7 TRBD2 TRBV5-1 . CASTLGGTATYEQYF TGCGCCAGCACCTTGGGAGGGACGGCAACCTACGAGCAGTACTTC
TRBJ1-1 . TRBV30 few CAWTRGRTEAFF TGTGCCTGGACAAGGGGAAGGACTGAAGCTTTCTTT
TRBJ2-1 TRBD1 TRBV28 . CASSLPGQTKLNEQFF TGTGCCAGCAGTTTACCGGGACAGACAAAACTAAATGAGCAGTTCTTC
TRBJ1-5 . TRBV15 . CATSRTGDQPQHF TGTGCCACCAGCAGGACCGGAGATCAGCCCCAGCATTTT
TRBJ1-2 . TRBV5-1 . CASSLSGPYGYTF TGCGCCAGCAGCTTAAGCGGGCCCTATGGCTACACCTTC
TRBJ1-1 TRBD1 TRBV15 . CATRDREVTEAFF TGTGCCACCAGAGACAGGGAGGTCACTGAAGCTTTCTTT
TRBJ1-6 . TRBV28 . CASSLSSQYYNSPLRF TGTGCCAGCAGTTTATCCTCACAATACTATAATTCACCCCTCCGCTTT
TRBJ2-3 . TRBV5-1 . CASSLTDTQYF TGCGCCAGCAGCTTAACAGATACGCAGTATTTT
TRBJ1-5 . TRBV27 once CASSLTVRGKVDQPQHF TGTGCCAGCAGTTTAACGGTCAGGGGCAAAGTGGATCAGCCCCAGCATTTT
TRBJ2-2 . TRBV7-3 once CASSLTGAGGELFF TGTGCCAGCAGCTTAACTGGGGCCGGAGGGGAGCTGTTTTTT
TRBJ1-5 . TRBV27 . CASRPQGLNQPQHF TGTGCCAGCAGACCTCAGGGCCTCAATCAGCCCCAGCATTTT
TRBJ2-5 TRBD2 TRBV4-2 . CASSQDTRRGQETQYF TGTGCCAGCAGCCAAGATACGAGGCGGGGGCAAGAGACCCAGTACTTC
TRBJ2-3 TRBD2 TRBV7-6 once CASTPGGGGATSTDTQYF TGTGCCAGCACCCCCGGGGGCGGGGGGGCAACTAGCACAGATACGCAGTATTTT
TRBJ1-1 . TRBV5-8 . CASSFAENTEAFF TGTGCCAGCAGCTTTGCAGAGAACACTGAAGCTTTCTTT
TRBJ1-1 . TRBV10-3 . CAISESLAGDTEAFF TGTGCCATCAGTGAGTCCCTCGCTGGGGATACTGAAGCTTTCTTT
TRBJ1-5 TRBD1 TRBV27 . CAGSPDRGYQPQHF TGTGCCGGCAGCCCGGACAGGGGTTATCAGCCCCAGCATTTT
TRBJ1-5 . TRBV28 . CASRLYRVGSDYSNQPQHF TGTGCCAGCAGGCTTTATAGGGTCGGCAGCGACTATAGCAATCAGCCCCAGCATTTT
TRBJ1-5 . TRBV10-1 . CASSEPQPQHF TGCGCCAGCAGTGAGCCTCAGCCCCAGCATTTT
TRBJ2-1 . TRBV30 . CAWSVGQLYNEQFF TGTGCCTGGAGTGTCGGCCAGCTGTACAATGAGCAGTTCTTC
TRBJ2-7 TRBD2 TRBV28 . CASSFQAGGWYEQYF TGTGCCAGCAGTTTTCAAGCGGGGGGTTGGTACGAGCAGTACTTC
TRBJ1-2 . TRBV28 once CASSPSPGNYGYTF TGTGCCAGCAGCCCATCCCCGGGGAACTATGGCTACACCTTC
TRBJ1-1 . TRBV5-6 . CASSRDVETEAFF TGTGCCAGCAGCCGTGACGTAGAGACTGAAGCTTTCTTT
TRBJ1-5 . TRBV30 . CALEQGGNQPQHF TGTGCCCTAGAACAGGGAGGTAATCAGCCCCAGCATTTT
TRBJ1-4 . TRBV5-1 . CASSLEGSANEKLFF TGCGCCAGCAGCTTGGAAGGGAGTGCTAATGAAAAACTGTTTTTT
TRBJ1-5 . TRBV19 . CATQSGARQPQHF TGTGCCACCCAGTCGGGCGCGCGGCAGCCCCAGCATTTT
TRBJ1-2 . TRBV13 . CASSLKGRDYGYTF TGTGCCAGCAGCTTAAAGGGCAGGGACTATGGCTACACCTTC
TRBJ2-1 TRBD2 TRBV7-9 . CASSLGTSNNEQFF TGTGCCAGCAGCTTAGGGACTAGCAACAATGAGCAGTTCTTC
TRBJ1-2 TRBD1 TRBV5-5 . CASSEQGDYGYTF TGTGCCAGCAGCGAACAGGGGGACTATGGCTACACCTTC
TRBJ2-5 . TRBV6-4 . CASIGQTLQETQYF TGTGCCAGCATAGGACAGACCCTCCAAGAGACCCAGTACTTC
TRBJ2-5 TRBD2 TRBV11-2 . CASSLDRGGGQETQYF TGTGCCAGCAGCTTAGATCGAGGCGGGGGCCAAGAGACCCAGTACTTC
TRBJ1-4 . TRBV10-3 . CAISDRVGANEKLFF TGTGCCATCAGTGATAGGGTTGGTGCTAATGAAAAACTGTTTTTT
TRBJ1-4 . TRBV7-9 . CASSLVESTNEKLFF TGTGCCAGCAGCTTAGTTGAGTCAACTAATGAAAAACTGTTTTTT
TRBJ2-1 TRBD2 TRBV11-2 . CASSLELAGRRSYNEQFF TGTGCCAGCAGCTTAGAACTAGCGGGGAGGCGCTCCTACAATGAGCAGTTCTTC
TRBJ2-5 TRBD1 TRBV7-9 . CASSRLRDRDKTQYF TGTGCCAGCAGCCGGCTCCGCGACAGGGACAAGACCCAGTACTTC
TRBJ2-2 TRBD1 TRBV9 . CASSVGQGPSTGELFF TGTGCCAGCAGCGTAGGACAGGGGCCCAGCACCGGGGAGCTGTTTTTT
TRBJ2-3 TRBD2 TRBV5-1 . CASSLGLAADTQYF TGCGCCAGCAGCTTGGGACTAGCGGCAGATACGCAGTATTTT
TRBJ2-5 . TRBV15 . CATSRSLSAGAQETQYF TGTGCCACCAGCAGAAGCTTGTCGGCGGGGGCACAAGAGACCCAGTACTTC
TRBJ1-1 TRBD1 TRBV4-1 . CASRQTGGRYTEAFF TGCGCCAGCAGACAAACAGGGGGCAGGTACACTGAAGCTTTCTTT
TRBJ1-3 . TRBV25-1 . CASSPTATGNTIYF TGTGCCAGCAGTCCGACTGCAACTGGAAACACCATATATTTT
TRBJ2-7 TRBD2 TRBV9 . CASSPHERGGLNEQYF TGTGCCAGCAGCCCCCACGAGCGGGGGGGCTTGAACGAGCAGTACTTC
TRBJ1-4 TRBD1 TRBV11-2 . CASSLVVGQREKLFF TGTGCCAGCAGCTTAGTTGTGGGACAGCGTGAAAAACTGTTTTTT
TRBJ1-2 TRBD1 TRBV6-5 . CASTLDRVKGYTF TGTGCCAGCACCTTGGACAGGGTAAAGGGCTACACCTTC
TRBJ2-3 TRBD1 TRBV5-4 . CASSRDRGSDTQYF TGTGCCAGCAGCAGGGACAGGGGTAGTGATACGCAGTATTTT
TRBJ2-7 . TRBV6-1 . CASSLVYEQYF TGTGCCAGCAGTCTCGTCTACGAGCAGTACTTC
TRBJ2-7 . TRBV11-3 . CASSGGAGAPYEQYF TGTGCCAGCAGCGGAGGGGCGGGTGCCCCCTACGAGCAGTACTTC
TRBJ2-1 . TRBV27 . CASRFRSTGYSYNEQFF TGTGCCAGCAGATTCCGCTCTACGGGATACTCCTACAATGAGCAGTTCTTC
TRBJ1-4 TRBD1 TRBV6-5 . CASSSLLQGAREKLFF TGTGCCAGCAGTTCGTTACTACAGGGGGCTCGTGAAAAACTGTTTTTT
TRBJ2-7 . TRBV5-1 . CASSLRDYEQYF TGCGCCAGCAGCTTGAGGGACTACGAGCAGTACTTC
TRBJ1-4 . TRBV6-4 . CASSRGTINEKLFF TGTGCCAGCAGTCGGGGGACAATAAATGAAAAACTGTTTTTT